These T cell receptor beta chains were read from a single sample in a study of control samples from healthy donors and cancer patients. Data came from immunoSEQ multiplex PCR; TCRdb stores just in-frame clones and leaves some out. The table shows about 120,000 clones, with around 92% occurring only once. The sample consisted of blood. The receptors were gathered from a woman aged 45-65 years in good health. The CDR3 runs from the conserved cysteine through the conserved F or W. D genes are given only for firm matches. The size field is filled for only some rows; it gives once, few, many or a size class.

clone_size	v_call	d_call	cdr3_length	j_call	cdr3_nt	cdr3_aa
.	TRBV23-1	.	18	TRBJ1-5	TGCGCCAGCAGTCAATGGGGGGGGGACGTCAATAGCAATCAGCCCCAGCATTTT	CASSQWGGDVNSNQPQHF
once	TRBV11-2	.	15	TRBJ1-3	TGTGCCAGCAGCGTAGGGAGGGGTCTTGGAAACACCATATATTTT	CASSVGRGLGNTIYF
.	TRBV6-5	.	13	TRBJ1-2	TGTGCCACCCGAGCCACAGGGAGCTATGGCTACACCTTC	CATRATGSYGYTF
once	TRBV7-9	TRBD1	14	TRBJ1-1	TGTGCCAGCAGCTTACAGGGGGGGAACACTGAAGCTTTCTTT	CASSLQGGNTEAFF
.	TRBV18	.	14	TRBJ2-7	TGTGCCAGCTCACCACCGTCCATCCCCTACGAGCAGTACTTC	CASSPPSIPYEQYF
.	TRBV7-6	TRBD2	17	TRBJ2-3	TGTGCCAGCAGCTTTTCTAGCGGGAGGGCCGACACAGATACGCAGTATTTT	CASSFSSGRADTDTQYF
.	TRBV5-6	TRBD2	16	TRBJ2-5	TGTGCCAGCAGCTCCCCGGCTAGCGGCAGCCAAGAGACCCAGTACTTC	CASSSPASGSQETQYF
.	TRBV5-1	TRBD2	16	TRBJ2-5	TGCGCCAGCAGCTTGATGGCTAGCGGGGACCAAGAGACCCAGTACTTC	CASSLMASGDQETQYF
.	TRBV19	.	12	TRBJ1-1	TGTGCCAGTAGTATAACCGGCACTGAAGCTTTCTTT	CASSITGTEAFF
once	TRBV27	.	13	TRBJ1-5	TGTGCCAGCAGATCTTTTCTAGTCGGTGACCAGCATTTT	CASRSFLVGDQHF
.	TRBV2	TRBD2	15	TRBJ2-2	TGTGCCAGCAGTGAACTGGGAGGGTCCACCGGGGAGCTGTTTTTT	CASSELGGSTGELFF
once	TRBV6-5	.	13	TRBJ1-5	TGTGCCAGCACTAGGTCTCAACGGCAGCCCCAGCATTTT	CASTRSQRQPQHF
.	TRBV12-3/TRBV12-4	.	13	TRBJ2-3	TGTGCCAGCAACCTGATGGGGTCAGATACGCAGTATTTT	CASNLMGSDTQYF
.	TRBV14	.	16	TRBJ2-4	TGTGCCAGCAGCCGGGTCCGGGACACCACCAAAAACATTCAGTACTTC	CASSRVRDTTKNIQYF
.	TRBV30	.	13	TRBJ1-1	TGTGCCTGGAGTAGGCTCCTGAACACTGAAGCTTTCTTT	CAWSRLLNTEAFF
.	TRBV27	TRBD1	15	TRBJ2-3	TGTGCCAGCAGTTCAGGACAGGGACGGGTAGATACGCAGTATTTT	CASSSGQGRVDTQYF
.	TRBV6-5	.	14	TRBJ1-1	TGTGCCAGCAGTTACGGGGCACAGAACACTGAAGCTTTCTTT	CASSYGAQNTEAFF
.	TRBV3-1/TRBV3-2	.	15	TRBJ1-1	TGTGCCAGCAGCCAAGATCAGGGACTGAACACTGAAGCTTTCTTT	CASSQDQGLNTEAFF
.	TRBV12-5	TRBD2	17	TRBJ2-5	TGTGCTAGTGGTTTGGGACTAGCGGGGGCCTTCCAAGAGACCCAGTACTTC	CASGLGLAGAFQETQYF
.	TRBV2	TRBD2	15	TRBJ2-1	TGTGCCAGCAATACACCGGGACTAGCGGGAGACGAGCAGTTCTTC	CASNTPGLAGDEQFF
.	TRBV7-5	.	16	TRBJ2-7	TGTGCCAGAAGCTTAAGTTGGGCAGGGGTAGGTTACGAGCAGTACTTC	CARSLSWAGVGYEQYF
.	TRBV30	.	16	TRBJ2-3	TGTGCCTGGGACGAGATCGGGAGTCGGGGGACAGATACGCAGTATTTT	CAWDEIGSRGTDTQYF
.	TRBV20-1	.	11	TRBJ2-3	TGCAGTGCACCAACTGGTGATACGCAGTATTTT	CSAPTGDTQYF
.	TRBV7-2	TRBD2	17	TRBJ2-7	TGTGCCAGCAGCCCCCGGTGGGGACTAGCGGGAGACTACGAGCAGTACTTC	CASSPRWGLAGDYEQYF
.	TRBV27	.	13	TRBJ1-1	TGTGCCAGCAGTTTATTCCGGGGAACTGAAGCTTTCTTT	CASSLFRGTEAFF
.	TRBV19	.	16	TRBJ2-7	TGTGCCAGTAGTACGTTCTCCTCGGGTGGGCGGGACGAGCAGTACTTC	CASSTFSSGGRDEQYF
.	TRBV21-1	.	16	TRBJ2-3	TGTGCCAGCAGAAAAAAACCCGCACACTTCACAGATACGCAGTATTTT	CASRKKPAHFTDTQYF
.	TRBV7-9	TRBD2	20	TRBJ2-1	TGTGCCAGCAGCGGGGCTAGCGGACTAGCGGGGGTTTGGGTCTACAATGAGCAGTTCTTC	CASSGASGLAGVWVYNEQFF
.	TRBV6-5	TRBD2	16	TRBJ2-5	TGTGCCAGCAGTTACTCCGCACTAGCGGGAGGGGAGACCCAGTACTTC	CASSYSALAGGETQYF
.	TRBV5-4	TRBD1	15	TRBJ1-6	TGTGCCAGCAGCTCGGACAGGGTATATAATTCACCCCTCCACTTT	CASSSDRVYNSPLHF
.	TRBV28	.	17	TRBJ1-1	TGTGCCAGCAGTTCTCGGGACCGCACTCATATGAACACTGAAGCTTTCTTT	CASSSRDRTHMNTEAFF
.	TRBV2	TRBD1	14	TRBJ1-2	TGTGCCAGCAGGGAGGGTCAGGGGGCTTATGGCTACACCTTC	CASREGQGAYGYTF
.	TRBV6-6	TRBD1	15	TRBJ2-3	TGTGCCAGCAGTCCGCGGACAGGGGTGGGAGATACGCAGTATTTT	CASSPRTGVGDTQYF
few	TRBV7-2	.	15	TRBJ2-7	TGTGCCAGCACCCCCCGGGGTGGCAGATACTACGAGCAGTACTTC	CASTPRGGRYYEQYF
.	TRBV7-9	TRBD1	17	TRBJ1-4	TGTGCCAGCAGCTTAGGGACAGGGCGGGCAACTAATGAAAAACTGTTTTTT	CASSLGTGRATNEKLFF
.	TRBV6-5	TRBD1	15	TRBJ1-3	TGTGCCAGCAGTTACAGAGGGAAAGGGGGCTCCACCATATATTTT	CASSYRGKGGSTIYF
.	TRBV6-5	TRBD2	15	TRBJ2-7	TGTGCCAGCAGTCCTCTAGCGGCCAGCTCCTACGAGCAGTACTTC	CASSPLAASSYEQYF
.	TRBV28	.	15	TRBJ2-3	TGTGCCAATAGCCTGGGTCTCACTAGCACAGATACGCAGTATTTT	CANSLGLTSTDTQYF
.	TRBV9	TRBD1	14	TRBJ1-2	TGTGCCAGCAGCGCAGGACAGGCAATCTATGGCTACACCTTC	CASSAGQAIYGYTF
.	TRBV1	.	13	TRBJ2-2	TGCACCAGCAGCCAGTTCTATGACGGGGAGCTGTTTTTT	CTSSQFYDGELFF